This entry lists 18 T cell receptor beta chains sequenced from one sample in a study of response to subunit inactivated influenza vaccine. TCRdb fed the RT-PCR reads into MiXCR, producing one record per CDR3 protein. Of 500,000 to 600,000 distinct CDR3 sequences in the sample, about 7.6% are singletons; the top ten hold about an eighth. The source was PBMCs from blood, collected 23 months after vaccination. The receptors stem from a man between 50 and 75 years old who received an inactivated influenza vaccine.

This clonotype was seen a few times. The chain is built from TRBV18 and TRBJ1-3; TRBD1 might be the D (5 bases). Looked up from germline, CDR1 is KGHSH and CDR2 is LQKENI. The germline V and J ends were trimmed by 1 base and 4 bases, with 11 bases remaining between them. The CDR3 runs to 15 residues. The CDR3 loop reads CASSPQQGTGNTIYF. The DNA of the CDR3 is TGTGCCAGCTCACCACAGCAGGGAACGGGAAACACCATATATTTT.

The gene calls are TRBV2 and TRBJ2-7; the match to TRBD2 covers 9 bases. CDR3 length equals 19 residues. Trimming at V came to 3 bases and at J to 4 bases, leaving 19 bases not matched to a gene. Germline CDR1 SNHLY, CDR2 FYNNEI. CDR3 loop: CASSDPRIAGDHRTYEQYF. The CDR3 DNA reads TGTGCCAGCAGTGACCCCCGAATAGCGGGGGATCATAGGACATACGAGCAGTACTTC.

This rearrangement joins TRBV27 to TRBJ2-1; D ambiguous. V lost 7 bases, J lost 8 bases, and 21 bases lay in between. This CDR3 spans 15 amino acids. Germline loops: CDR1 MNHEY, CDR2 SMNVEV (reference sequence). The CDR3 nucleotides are TGTGCCAGCATCCAAAAAATAAGGTCCGACCATGAGCAGTTCTTC. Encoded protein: CASIQKIRSDHEQFF.

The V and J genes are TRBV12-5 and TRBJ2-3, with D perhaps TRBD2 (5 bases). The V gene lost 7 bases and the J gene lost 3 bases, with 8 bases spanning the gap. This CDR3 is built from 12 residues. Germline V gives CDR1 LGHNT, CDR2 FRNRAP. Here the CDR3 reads CASAGGTDTQYF. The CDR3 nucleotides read TGTGCTAGTGCTGGCGGGACAGATACGCAGTATTTT.

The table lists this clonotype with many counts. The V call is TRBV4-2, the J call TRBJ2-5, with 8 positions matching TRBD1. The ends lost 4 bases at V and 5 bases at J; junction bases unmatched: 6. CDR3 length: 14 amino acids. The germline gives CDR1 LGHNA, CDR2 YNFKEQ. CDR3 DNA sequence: TGTGCCAGCAGCCCCCTAGGACAGGGCGAGACCCAGTACTTC. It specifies CASSPLGQGETQYF.

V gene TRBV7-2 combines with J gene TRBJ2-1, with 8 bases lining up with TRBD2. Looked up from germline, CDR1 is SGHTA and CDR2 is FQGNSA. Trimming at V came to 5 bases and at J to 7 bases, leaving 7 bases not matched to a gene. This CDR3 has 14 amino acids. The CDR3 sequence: CASSLRLAWNEQFF. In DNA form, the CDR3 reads TGTGCCAGCAGCCTCCGACTAGCGTGGAATGAGCAGTTCTTC.

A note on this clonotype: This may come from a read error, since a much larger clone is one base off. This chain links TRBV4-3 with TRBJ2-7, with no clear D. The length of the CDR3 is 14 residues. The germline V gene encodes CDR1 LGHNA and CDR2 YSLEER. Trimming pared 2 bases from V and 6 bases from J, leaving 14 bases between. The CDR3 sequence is CASSQQGRVREQYF. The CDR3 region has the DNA TGCGCCAGCAGCCAACAAGGAAGGGTCCGCGAGCAGTACTTC.

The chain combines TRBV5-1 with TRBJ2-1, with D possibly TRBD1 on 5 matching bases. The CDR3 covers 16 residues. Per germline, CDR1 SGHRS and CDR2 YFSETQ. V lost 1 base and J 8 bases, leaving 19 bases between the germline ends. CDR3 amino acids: CASSLFIRTAQDEQFF. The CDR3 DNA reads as TGCGCCAGCAGCTTGTTCATCCGGACCGCACAGGATGAGCAGTTCTTC. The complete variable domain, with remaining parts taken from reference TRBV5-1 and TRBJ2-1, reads KAGVTQTPRYLIKTRGQQVTLSCSPISGHRSVSWYQQTPGQGLQFLFEYFSETQRNKGNFPGRFSGRQFSNSRSEMNVSTLELGDSALYLCASSLFIRTAQDEQFFGPGTRLTVL.

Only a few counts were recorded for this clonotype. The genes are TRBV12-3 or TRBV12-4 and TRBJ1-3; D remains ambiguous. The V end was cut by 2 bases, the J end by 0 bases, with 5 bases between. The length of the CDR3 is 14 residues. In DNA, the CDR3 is TGTGCCAGCAGTTTAACTAACTCTGGAAACACCATATATTTT. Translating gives CASSLTNSGNTIYF.

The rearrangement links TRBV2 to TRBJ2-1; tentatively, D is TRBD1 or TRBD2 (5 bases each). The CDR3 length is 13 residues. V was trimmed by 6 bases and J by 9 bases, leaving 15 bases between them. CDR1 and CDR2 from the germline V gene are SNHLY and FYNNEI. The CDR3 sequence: CASRGLADTEQFF. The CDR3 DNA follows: TGTGCCAGCAGGGGGCTAGCAGACACTGAGCAGTTCTTC. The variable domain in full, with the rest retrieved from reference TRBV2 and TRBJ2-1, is EPEVTQTPSHQVTQMGQEVILRCVPISNHLYFYWYRQILGQKVEFLVSFYNNEISEKSEIFDDQFSVERPDGSNFTLKIRSTKLEDSAMYFCASRGLADTEQFFGPGTRLTVL.

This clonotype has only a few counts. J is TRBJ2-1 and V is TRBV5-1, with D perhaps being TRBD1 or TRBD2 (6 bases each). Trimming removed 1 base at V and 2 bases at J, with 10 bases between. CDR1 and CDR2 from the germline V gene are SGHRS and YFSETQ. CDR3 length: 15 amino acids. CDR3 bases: TGCGCCAGCAGCTTGAGGGGGGAGGCCTACAATGAGCAGTTCTTC. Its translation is CASSLRGEAYNEQFF.

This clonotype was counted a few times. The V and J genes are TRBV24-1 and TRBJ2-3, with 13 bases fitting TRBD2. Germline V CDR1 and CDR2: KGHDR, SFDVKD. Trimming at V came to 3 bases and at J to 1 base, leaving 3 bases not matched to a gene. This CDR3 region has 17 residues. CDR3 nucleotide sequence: TGTGCCACCAGTGATCCCGGGACTAGCGGGGGCACAGATACGCAGTATTTT. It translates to CATSDPGTSGGTDTQYF.

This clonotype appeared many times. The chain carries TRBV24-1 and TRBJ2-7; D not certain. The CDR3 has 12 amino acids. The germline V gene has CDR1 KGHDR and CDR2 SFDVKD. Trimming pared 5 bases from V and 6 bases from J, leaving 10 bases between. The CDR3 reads CATSGVFGEQYF. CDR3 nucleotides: TGTGCCACCAGTGGGGTGTTTGGCGAGCAGTACTTC.

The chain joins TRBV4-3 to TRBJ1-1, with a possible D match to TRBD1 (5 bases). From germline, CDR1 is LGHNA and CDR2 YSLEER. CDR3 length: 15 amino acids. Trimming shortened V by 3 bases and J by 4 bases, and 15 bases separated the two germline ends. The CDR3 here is CASSQGGNLGTEAFF. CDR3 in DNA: TGCGCCAGCAGCCAGGGGGGGAACTTGGGCACTGAAGCTTTCTTT.

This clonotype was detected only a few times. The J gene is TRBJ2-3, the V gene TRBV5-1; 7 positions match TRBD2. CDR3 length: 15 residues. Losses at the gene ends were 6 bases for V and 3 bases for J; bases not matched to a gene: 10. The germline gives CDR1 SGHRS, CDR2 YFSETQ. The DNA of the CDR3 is TGCGCCAGCACTTCCTGGGGGGGAAGGACAGATACGCAGTATTTT. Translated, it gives CASTSWGGRTDTQYF.

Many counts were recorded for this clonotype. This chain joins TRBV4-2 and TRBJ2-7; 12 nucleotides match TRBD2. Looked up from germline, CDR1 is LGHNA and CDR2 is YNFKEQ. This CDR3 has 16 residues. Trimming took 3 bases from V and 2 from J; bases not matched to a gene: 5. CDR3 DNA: TGTGCCAGCAGCCACTTCGGACTAGCGGGGACCTACGAGCAGTACTTC. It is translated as CASSHFGLAGTYEQYF.

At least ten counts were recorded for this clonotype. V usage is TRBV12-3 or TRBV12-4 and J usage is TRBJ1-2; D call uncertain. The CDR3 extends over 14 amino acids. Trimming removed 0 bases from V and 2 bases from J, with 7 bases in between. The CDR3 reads CASSLAVRNYGYTF. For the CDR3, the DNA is TGTGCCAGCAGTTTAGCTGTCAGAAACTATGGCTACACCTTC.

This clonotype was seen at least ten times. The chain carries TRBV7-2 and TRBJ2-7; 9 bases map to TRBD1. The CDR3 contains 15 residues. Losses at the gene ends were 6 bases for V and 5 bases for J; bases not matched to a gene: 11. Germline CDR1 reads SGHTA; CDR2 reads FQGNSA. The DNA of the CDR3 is TGTGCCAGCAGTGAAACCGGGACAGGGTCCGACGAGCAGTACTTC. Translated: CASSETGTGSDEQYF.